One sample yielded the 22 T cell receptor beta chains listed below, sequenced in a study of cytomegalovirus exposure and HLA in healthy donors (dated by TCRdb to between 2016 and 2019). The method behind the library was the immunoSEQ multiplex PCR assay. A mixture of 60 forward primers for TCR Vbeta segments and 13 reverse primers for TCR Jbeta segments was used in the multiplex PCR. What TCRdb holds here is the immuneACCESS table cut down to in-frame rearrangements. Part of the clones is not present; checked against another copy, under half of the missing clones reflect an unresolved V gene, and the others are unexplained. The sample contains about 170,000 clones, approximately 88% of them found a single time. The top ten clones comprise 1.2% of the sample. Sequences were obtained from PBMCs. These receptors were obtained from a boy under 10 years old in good health and CMV-seronegative.

V is TRBV6-5 and J is TRBJ2-2; 11 bases fit TRBD1. This CDR3 region has 15 residues. Germline-derived CDR1 and CDR2 are MNHEY and SVGAGI. V gave up 5 bases and J gave up 4 bases; unmatched junction bases: 3. The CDR3 nucleotides are TGTGCCAGCAGTAAGGACAGGGGGCTCACCGGGGAGCTGTTTTTT. This encodes CASSKDRGLTGELFF.

This clone has a single count. The genes are TRBV5-6 and TRBJ2-1, with 7 bases lining up with TRBD2. The V gene's germline CDR1 is SGHDT and CDR2 YYEEEE. This CDR3 comprises 15 residues. Germline trimming cut 2 bases from V and 0 bases from J; bases unmatched to any gene: 2. The chain's CDR3 is CASSLGGSSYNEQFF. The CDR3 DNA is TGTGCCAGCAGCTTAGGCGGGAGCTCCTACAATGAGCAGTTCTTC.

The rearrangement uses TRBV29-1 and TRBJ1-2; D is unclear. The germline gives CDR1 SQVTM, CDR2 ANQGSEA. The germline V and J ends were trimmed by 7 bases and 5 bases, with 11 bases remaining between them. This CDR3 is 11 amino acids long. For the CDR3, the DNA is TGCAGCGGCCTTTCGGGGTATGGCTACACCTTC. The encoded protein is CSGLSGYGYTF.

The chain uses TRBV7-6 and TRBJ2-3, with a possible D match to TRBD2 (6 bases). Germline V gene data show CDR1 as SGHVS and CDR2 as FNYEAQ. Trimming took 1 base from V and 1 from J, leaving 12 bases between them. This CDR3 contains 16 residues. The CDR3 DNA reads TGTGCCAGCAGCTTAGAAGGGAGGCCGGGCACAGATACGCAGTATTTT. As protein: CASSLEGRPGTDTQYF.

V and J are TRBV27 and TRBJ2-2; D might be TRBD2 (5 bases). Trimming stripped 2 bases from V and 8 bases from J, with 9 bases between. The CDR3 consists of 13 residues. Germline CDR1 is MNHEY and CDR2 is SMNVEV (reference sequence). This CDR3 reads CASSLRGSGELFF. DNA for the CDR3: TGTGCCAGCAGTTTACGCGGGTCAGGGGAGCTGTTTTTT.

This chain links TRBV23-1 with TRBJ1-5, with a possible D match to TRBD1 (5 bases). TRBV23-1 is an ORF for which the function is uncertain. V lost 7 bases and J lost 7, with 17 bases in between. CDR3 length equals 14 residues. Here the CDR3 DNA reads TGCGCCAGCATTTTATGGGGGGTGAACCAGCCCCAGCATTTT. It is translated as CASILWGVNQPQHF.

In this sample, this clone turned up a few times. This rearrangement joins TRBV30 to TRBJ2-2; D call uncertain. The germline gives CDR1 GTSNPN, CDR2 SVGIG (reference sequence). The V gene lost 2 bases and the J gene lost 0 bases, with 7 bases spanning the gap. This CDR3 is built from 14 residues. The CDR3 coding sequence is TGTGCCTGGAGTTTAGCCCCGAACACCGGGGAGCTGTTTTTT. Translated: CAWSLAPNTGELFF.

V is TRBV9 and J is TRBJ2-6; D is undetermined. Trimming shortened V by 4 bases and J by 1 base, and 12 bases separated the two germline ends. Germline CDR1 and CDR2: SGDLS and YYNGEE. The CDR3 runs to 16 residues. This CDR3 reads CASSPIEESGANVLTF. The CDR3, as DNA: TGTGCCAGCAGCCCCATTGAGGAATCTGGGGCCAACGTCCTGACTTTC.

The J gene is TRBJ1-1, the V gene TRBV29-1; D possibly corresponds to TRBD1 (5 bases). Germline V gives CDR1 SQVTM, CDR2 ANQGSEA. The V end was cut by 6 bases, the J end by 2 bases, with 19 bases between. CDR3 size: 15 residues. CDR3 DNA: TGCAGCGTGGGGCCGCTATCGGTTGTCAACACTGAAGCTTTCTTT. This translates into CSVGPLSVVNTEAFF.

The chain carries TRBV6-5 and TRBJ1-6; TRBD1 is a possible D gene (5 bases). Trimming removed 7 bases at V and 7 bases at J, with 11 bases between. The germline gives CDR1 MNHEY, CDR2 SVGAGI. This CDR3 spans 13 amino acids. Here the CDR3 reads CASKGQTNSPLHF. The CDR3 DNA is TGTGCCAGCAAGGGGCAGACCAATTCACCCCTCCACTTT.

The chain is built from TRBV4-2 and TRBJ2-3; 7 bases are a match to TRBD2. From germline, CDR1 is LGHNA and CDR2 YNFKEQ. The CDR3 covers 17 residues. J lost 1 base, V lost 4 bases, and 11 bases had no gene match. The CDR3 spells CASSPTGTNDGTDTQYF. The CDR3 DNA follows: TGTGCCAGCAGCCCGACCGGGACTAACGACGGCACAGATACGCAGTATTTT.

The chain employs TRBV27 and TRBJ1-1, with no clear D. The CDR3 contains 16 residues. V was pared by 0 bases and J by 2 bases, with 13 bases between. Germline CDR1 MNHEY, CDR2 SMNVEV (reference sequence). CDR3 coding DNA: TGTGCCAGCAGTTTATCGATACTGAGGGCCAACACTGAAGCTTTCTTT. This encodes CASSLSILRANTEAFF.

V usage is TRBV27 and J usage is TRBJ2-6; D is possibly TRBD2 (6 bases). The ends were cut back, 4 bases at V and 0 bases at J, with 16 bases in the middle. The CDR3 totals 18 residues. CDR1 is MNHEY and CDR2 is SMNVEV in the germline V gene (reference sequence). The CDR3 spells CASSWVGGVLSGANVLTF. In DNA form, the CDR3 reads TGTGCCAGCAGTTGGGTGGGAGGAGTCCTCTCTGGGGCCAACGTCCTGACTTTC.

CDR3 protein: CASSFSLTSGHYNEQFF. Written as DNA, the CDR3 is TGTGCCAGCAGCTTTAGTTTGACTAGCGGGCACTACAATGAGCAGTTCTTC. V and J are TRBV5-6 and TRBJ2-1; 10 nucleotides agree with TRBD2. This CDR3 comprises 17 residues. The germline gives CDR1 SGHDT, CDR2 YYEEEE. V was pared by 2 bases and J by 3 bases, with 8 bases of the junction left unmatched. The full variable domain, completed using reference TRBV5-6 and TRBJ2-1, is DAGVTQSPTHLIKTRGQQVTLRCSPKSGHDTVSWYQQALGQGPQFIFQYYEEEERQRGNFPDRFSGHQFPNYSSELNVNALLLGDSALYLCASSFSLTSGHYNEQFFGPGTRLTVL.

The rearrangement uses TRBV10-3 and TRBJ2-5; perhaps TRBD2 as D (6 bases). The germline gives CDR1 ENHRY, CDR2 SYGVKD. CDR3 size: 14 residues. V was shortened by 0 bases and J by 2 bases, with 7 bases between the two germline ends. The CDR3 sequence is CAISESAGQETQYF. In nucleotides, the CDR3 is TGTGCCATCAGTGAGTCTGCGGGGCAAGAGACCCAGTACTTC.

The J gene is TRBJ1-1, the V gene TRBV5-5; 12 nucleotides agree with TRBD1. V lost 4 bases to trimming and J lost 0 bases; unmatched junction nucleotides: 7. From germline, CDR1 is SGHKS and CDR2 YYEKEE (reference sequence). The CDR3 spans 17 residues. CDR3 sequence (DNA): TGTGCCAGCAGCGTGGGACAGGGGGCAGGGGTGAACACTGAAGCTTTCTTT. Translation gives CASSVGQGAGVNTEAFF.

The chain couples TRBV27 to TRBJ2-5; D not certain. The germline CDR1 and CDR2 sequences are MNHEY and SMNVEV (reference sequence). The ends were cut back, 4 bases at V and 2 bases at J, with 2 bases in the middle. The CDR3 runs 11 residues. The CDR3 nucleotides are TGTGCCAGCAGTTCTCAAGAGACCCAGTACTTC. Amino acids: CASSSQETQYF.

The chain has TRBV4-3 and TRBJ2-1; perhaps TRBD1 as D (6 bases). The CDR3 is made up of 19 amino acids. The V end lost 0 bases, the J end lost 3 bases, and 21 bases lay between the germline ends. The V gene's germline CDR1 is LGHNA and CDR2 YSLEER. CDR3 DNA sequence: TGCGCCAGCAGCCAAGATTTTGGGGGCTATGAGTCTCGCTACAATGAGCAGTTCTTC. Translating gives CASSQDFGGYESRYNEQFF.

The rearrangement links TRBV30 to TRBJ1-5; D unresolved. V dropped 5 bases and J dropped 6 bases, with 11 bases sitting between them. Germline V gene sequence: CDR1 GTSNPN, CDR2 SVGIG (reference sequence). The CDR3 is 12 residues long. In DNA form, the CDR3 reads TGTGCCTGGTCGGGTAGCGGTCAGCCCCAGCATTTT. It yields the protein CAWSGSGQPQHF. The complete variable domain, with remaining parts taken from reference TRBV30 and TRBJ1-5, reads SQTIHQWPATLVQPVGSPLSLECTVEGTSNPNLYWYRQAAGRGLQLLFYSVGIGQISSEVPQNLSASRPQDRQFILSSKKLLLSDSGFYLCAWSGSGQPQHFGDGTRLSIL.

The chain has TRBV5-1 and TRBJ2-5; 7 bases fit TRBD2. CDR1 is SGHRS and CDR2 is YFSETQ in the germline V gene. Losses at the gene ends were 4 bases for V and 0 bases for J; bases not matched to a gene: 3. CDR3 length: 14 residues. This chain's CDR3 is CASSRTRYQETQYF. CDR3 nucleotides: TGCGCCAGCAGCCGGACTAGGTACCAAGAGACCCAGTACTTC.

This clone was picked up a small number of times. The chain carries TRBV18 and TRBJ2-1, with D possibly being TRBD2 (5 bases). CDR3 length: 17 residues. V lost 3 bases and J 0 bases, leaving 15 bases between the germline ends. Germline assignment: CDR1 KGHSH and CDR2 LQKENI. CDR3 loop: CASSPLAGGSSYNEQFF. The CDR3 nucleotides are TGTGCCAGCTCACCGTTGGCGGGCGGTAGCTCCTACAATGAGCAGTTCTTC.

V is TRBV6-5 and J is TRBJ1-3; a weak D match, TRBD1 (6 bases). CDR1 is MNHEY, CDR2 SVGAGI, per germline. V was trimmed by 6 bases and J by 2 bases, leaving 11 bases between them. There are 14 residues in the CDR3. The CDR3 coding sequence is TGTGCCAGCAGCAAAGGGGGTGCTGGAAACACCATATATTTT. Translating it yields CASSKGGAGNTIYF.